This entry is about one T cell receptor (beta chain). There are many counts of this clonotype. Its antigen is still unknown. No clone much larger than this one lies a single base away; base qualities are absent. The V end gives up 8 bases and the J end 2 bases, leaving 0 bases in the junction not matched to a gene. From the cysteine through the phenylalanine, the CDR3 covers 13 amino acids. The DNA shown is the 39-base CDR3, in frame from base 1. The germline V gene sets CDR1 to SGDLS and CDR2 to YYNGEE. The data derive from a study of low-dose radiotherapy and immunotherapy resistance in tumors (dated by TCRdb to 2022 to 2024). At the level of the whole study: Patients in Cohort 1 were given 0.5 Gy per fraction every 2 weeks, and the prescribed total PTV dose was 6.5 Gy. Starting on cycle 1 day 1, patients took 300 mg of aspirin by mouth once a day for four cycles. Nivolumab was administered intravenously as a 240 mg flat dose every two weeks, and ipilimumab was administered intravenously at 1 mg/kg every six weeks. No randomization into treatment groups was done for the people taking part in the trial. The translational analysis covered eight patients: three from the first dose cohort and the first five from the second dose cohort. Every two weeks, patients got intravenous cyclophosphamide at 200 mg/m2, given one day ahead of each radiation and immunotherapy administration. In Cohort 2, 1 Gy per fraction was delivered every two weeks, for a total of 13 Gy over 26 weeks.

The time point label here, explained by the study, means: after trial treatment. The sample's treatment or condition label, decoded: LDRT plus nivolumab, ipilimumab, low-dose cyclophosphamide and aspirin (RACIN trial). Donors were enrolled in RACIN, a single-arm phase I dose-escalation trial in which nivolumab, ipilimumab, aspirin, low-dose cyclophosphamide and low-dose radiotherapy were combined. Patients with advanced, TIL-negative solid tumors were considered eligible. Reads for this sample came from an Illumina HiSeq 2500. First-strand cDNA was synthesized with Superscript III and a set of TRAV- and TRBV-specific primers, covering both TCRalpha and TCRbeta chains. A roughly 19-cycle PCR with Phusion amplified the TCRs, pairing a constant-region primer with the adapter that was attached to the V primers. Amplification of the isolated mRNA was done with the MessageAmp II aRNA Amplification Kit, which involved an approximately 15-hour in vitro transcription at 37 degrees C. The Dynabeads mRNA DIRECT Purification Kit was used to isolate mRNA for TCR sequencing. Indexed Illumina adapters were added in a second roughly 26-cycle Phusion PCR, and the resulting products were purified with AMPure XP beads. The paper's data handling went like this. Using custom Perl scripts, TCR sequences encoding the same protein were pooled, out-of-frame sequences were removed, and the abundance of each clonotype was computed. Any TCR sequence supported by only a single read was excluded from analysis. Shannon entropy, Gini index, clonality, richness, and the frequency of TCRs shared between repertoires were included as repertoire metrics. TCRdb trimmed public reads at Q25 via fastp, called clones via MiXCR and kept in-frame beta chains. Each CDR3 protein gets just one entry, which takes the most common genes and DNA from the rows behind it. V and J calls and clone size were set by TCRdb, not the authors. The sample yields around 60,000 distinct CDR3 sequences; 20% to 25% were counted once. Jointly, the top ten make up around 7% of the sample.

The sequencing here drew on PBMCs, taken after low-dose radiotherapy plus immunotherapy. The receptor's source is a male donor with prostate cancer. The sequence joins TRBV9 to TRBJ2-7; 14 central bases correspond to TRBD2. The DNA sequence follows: TGTGCCAGGACTAGCGGGGGGGCCTACGAGCAGTACTTC. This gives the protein CARTSGGAYEQYF. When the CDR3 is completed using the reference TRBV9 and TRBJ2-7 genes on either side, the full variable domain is DSGVTQTPKHLITATGQRVTLRCSPRSGDLSVYWYQQSLDQGLQFLIQYYNGEERAKGNILERFSAQQFPDLHSELNLSSLELGDSALYFCARTSGGAYEQYFGPGTRLTVT.